The clone carrying this T cell receptor (beta chain) came up a few times. Its antigen is as yet unknown. These data are taken from a study of T cell repertoires in cytomegalovirus infection. On the study more broadly: Well-studied HLA-B-restricted epitopes and recently identified HLA-C-restricted epitopes of CMV were both used in the study.

Each CDR3 protein gets one entry after TCRdb re-called the reads with MiXCR. This table holds approximately 76,000 distinct CDR3 sequences, 20% to 30% found once. Study conclusions and caveats: Clonotype analysis showed dominance of the ex vivo response by HLA-C-restricted CMV-specific TCR beta clonotypes.

The CDR3 length is 14 residues. V trimming: 0 bases; J trimming: 2 bases; junction bases outside the gene matches: 1. Germline V lookup: CDR1 MNHEY, CDR2 SVGEGT. The V and J genes are TRBV6-2 or TRBV6-3 and TRBJ2-7; 7 bases are shared with TRBD2. The TCR was taken from a human donor in good health (CMV status not recorded). Some clones in this sample may be carry-over from other donors' samples. Sequenced material: CD8+ T cells from cultured PBMCs, taken from culture after CMV antigen stimulation. CDR3 in amino acids: CASSYSAGAYEQYF. CDR3 nucleotide sequence: TGTGCCAGCAGTTACTCGGCGGGGGCCTACGAGCAGTACTTC.